This T cell receptor beta chain was identified during a study of T cell responses to AZD1222 COVID-19 vaccine. Study outcomes and limitations: Only a handful of AZD1222 recipients tested seropositive at baseline. Unmutated regions of variants are reportedly targeted by nearly half of spike-specific TCRs.

The repertoire was sequenced with immunoSEQ multiplex PCR; TCRdb's copy has only in-frame clones and lacks some. The table has fewer than 120,000 clones, over 90% seen once. The CDR3 has 14 amino acids. V lost 2 bases, J lost 9 bases, and 7 bases stayed unmatched. CDR1 and CDR2 from the germline V gene are MNHEY and SVGAGI. This clone appeared once. Antigen: not known. The chain recombines TRBV6-5 with TRBJ2-1, with TRBD2 matching 7 bases. This specimen consisted of peripheral blood, obtained 28 days after the second AZD1222 dose. This TCR was recovered from an adult who received the AZD1222 COVID-19 vaccine. DNA of the CDR3: TGTGCCAGCAGTTACGGACTAGTGGCAGTTGAGCAGTTCTTC. Translation gives CASSYGLVAVEQFF.